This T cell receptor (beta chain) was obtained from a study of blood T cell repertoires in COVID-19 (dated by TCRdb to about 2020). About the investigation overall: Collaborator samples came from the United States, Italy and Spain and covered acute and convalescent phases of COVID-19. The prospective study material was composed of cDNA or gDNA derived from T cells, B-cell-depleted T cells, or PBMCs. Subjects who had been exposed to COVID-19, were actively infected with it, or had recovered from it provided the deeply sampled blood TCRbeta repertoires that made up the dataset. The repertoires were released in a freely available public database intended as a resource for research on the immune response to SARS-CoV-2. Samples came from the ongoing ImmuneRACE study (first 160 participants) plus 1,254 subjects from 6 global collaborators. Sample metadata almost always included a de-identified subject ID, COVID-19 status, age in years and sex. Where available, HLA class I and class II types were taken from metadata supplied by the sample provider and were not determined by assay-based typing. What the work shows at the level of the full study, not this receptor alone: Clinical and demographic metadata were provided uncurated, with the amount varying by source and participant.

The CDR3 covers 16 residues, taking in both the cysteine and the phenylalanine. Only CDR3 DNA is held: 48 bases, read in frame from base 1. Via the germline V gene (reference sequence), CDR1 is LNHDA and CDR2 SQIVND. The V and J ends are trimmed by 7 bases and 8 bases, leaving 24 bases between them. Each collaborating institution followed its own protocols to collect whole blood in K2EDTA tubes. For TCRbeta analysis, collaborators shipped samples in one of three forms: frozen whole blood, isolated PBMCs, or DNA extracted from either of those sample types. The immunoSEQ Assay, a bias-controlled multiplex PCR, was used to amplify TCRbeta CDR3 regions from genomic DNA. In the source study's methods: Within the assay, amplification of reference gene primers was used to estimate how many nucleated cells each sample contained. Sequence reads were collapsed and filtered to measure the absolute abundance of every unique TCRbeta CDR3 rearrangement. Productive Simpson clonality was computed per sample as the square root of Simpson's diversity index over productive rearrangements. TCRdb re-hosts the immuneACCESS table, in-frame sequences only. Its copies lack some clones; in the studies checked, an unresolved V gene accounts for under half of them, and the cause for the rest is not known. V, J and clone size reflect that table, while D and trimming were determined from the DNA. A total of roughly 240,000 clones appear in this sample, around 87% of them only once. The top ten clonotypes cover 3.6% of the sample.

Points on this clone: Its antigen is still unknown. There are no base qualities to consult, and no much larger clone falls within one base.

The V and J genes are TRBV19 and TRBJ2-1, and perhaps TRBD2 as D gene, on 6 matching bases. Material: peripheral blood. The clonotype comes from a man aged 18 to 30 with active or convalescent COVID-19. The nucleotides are TGTGCCAGTACCGGCATAGGTGGAGCGGGTGGCTATGAGCAGTTCTTC. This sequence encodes CASTGIGGAGGYEQFF.